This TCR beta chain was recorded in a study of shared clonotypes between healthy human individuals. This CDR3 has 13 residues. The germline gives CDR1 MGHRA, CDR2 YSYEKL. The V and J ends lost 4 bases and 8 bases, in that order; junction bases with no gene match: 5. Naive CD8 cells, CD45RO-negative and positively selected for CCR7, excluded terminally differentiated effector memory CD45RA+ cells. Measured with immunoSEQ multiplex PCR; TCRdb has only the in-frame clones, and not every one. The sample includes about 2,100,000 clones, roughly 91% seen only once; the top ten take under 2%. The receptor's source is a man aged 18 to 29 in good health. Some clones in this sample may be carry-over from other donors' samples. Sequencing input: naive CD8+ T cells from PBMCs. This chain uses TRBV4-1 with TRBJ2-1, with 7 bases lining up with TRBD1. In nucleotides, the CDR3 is TGCGCCAGCAGCCTCACAGGGGCCCATGAGCAGTTCTTC. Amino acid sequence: CASSLTGAHEQFF.